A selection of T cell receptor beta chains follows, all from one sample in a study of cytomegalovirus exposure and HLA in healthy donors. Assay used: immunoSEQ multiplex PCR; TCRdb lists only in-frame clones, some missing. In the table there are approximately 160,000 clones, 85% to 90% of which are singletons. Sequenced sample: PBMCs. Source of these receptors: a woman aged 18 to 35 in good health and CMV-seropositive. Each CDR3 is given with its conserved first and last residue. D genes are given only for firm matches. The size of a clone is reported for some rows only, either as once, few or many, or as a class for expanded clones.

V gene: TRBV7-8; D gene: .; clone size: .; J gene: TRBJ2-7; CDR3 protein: CASSLEWREKGEQYF; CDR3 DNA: TGTGCCAGCAGCTTAGAGTGGAGGGAGAAGGGCGAGCAGTACTTC
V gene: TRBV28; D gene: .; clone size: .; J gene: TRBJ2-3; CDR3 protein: CASRQPRGETSTDTQYF; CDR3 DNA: TGTGCCAGCAGACAGCCCCGGGGAGAGACCAGCACAGATACGCAGTATTTT
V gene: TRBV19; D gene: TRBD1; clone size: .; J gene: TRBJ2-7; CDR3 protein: CASSRGQNSYEQYF; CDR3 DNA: TGTGCCAGTAGTAGGGGACAGAACTCCTACGAGCAGTACTTC
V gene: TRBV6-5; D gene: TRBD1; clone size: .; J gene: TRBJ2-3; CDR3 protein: CASRPQGDGTQYF; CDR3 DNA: TGTGCCAGCAGGCCTCAGGGGGATGGTACGCAGTATTTT
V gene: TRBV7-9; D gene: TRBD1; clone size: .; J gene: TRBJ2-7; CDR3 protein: CASSLGQGLSYEQYF; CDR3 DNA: TGTGCCAGCAGCTTGGGACAGGGGTTGTCCTACGAGCAGTACTTC
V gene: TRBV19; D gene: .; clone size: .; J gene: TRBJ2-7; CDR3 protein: CASSGRGLSYEQYF; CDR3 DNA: TGTGCCAGTAGTGGGCGTGGACTATCTTACGAGCAGTACTTC
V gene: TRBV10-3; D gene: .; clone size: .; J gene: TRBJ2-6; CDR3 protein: CAISDAKGLNSGANVLTF; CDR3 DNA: TGTGCCATCAGTGACGCCAAGGGGCTTAACTCTGGGGCCAACGTCCTGACTTTC
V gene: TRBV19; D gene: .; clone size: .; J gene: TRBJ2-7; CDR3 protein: CASSFLGAPRYEQYF; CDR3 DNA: TGTGCCAGTAGTTTTTTAGGGGCACCGAGGTACGAGCAGTACTTC
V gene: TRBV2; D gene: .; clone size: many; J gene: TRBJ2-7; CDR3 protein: CASSVRGYEQYF; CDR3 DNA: TGTGCCAGCAGTGTTCGGGGATACGAGCAGTACTTC
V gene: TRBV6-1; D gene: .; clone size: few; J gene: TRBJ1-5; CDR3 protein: CASSESFGGNQPQHF; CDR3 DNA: TGTGCCAGCAGTGAATCGTTCGGCGGGAATCAGCCCCAGCATTTT
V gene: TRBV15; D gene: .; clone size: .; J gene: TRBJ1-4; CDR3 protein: CATSRVAQAGYEKLFF; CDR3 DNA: TGTGCCACCAGCAGAGTAGCGCAGGCCGGGTATGAAAAACTGTTTTTT
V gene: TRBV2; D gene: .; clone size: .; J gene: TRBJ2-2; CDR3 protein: CASRDTRSNTGELFF; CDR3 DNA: TGTGCCAGCAGGGACACCCGTTCGAACACCGGGGAGCTGTTTTTT
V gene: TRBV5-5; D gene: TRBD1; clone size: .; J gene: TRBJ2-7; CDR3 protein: CASSLIRDRDEQYF; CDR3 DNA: TGTGCCAGCAGCTTGATTCGGGACAGGGACGAGCAGTACTTC
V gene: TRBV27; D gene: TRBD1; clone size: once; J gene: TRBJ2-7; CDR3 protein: CASRSTGGPYEQYF; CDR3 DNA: TGTGCCAGCAGATCGACAGGGGGCCCCTACGAGCAGTACTTC
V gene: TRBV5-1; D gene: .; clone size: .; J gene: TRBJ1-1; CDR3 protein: CASSLDGGATEAFF; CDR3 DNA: TGCGCCAGCAGCTTGGACGGCGGAGCCACTGAAGCTTTCTTT
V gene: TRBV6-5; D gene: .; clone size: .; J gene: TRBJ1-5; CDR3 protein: CASSYKVGNGQPQHF; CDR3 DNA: TGTGCCAGCAGTTACAAGGTCGGGAACGGTCAGCCCCAGCATTTT
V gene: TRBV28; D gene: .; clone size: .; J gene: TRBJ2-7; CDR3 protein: CASKVETGVSYEQYF; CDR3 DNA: TGTGCCAGCAAGGTAGAAACGGGAGTTTCCTACGAGCAGTACTTC
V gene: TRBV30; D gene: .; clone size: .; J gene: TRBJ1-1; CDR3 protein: CAWSNGRVLNTEAFF; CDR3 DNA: TGTGCCTGGAGTAATGGCAGGGTTTTAAACACTGAAGCTTTCTTT
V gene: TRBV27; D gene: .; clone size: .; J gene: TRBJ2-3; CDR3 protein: CASSSFTDTQYF; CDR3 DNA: TGTGCCAGCAGTTCCTTCACAGATACGCAGTATTTT
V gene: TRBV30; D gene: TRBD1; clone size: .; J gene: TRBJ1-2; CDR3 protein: CAWGTDRGYTF; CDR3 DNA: TGTGCCTGGGGGACAGATAGGGGCTACACCTTC
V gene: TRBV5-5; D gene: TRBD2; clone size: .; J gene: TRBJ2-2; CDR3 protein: CASSLEGSGRARTGELFF; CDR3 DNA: TGTGCCAGCAGCTTGGAGGGTAGCGGGAGGGCCCGCACCGGGGAGCTGTTTTTT
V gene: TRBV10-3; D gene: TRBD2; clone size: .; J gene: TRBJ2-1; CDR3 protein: CAMRLAGDHEQFF; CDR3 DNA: TGTGCCATGAGACTAGCGGGAGACCATGAGCAGTTCTTC
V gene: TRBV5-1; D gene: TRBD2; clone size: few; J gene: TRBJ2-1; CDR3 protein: CASSIAGGLYNEQFF; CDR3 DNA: TGCGCCAGCAGCATAGCGGGAGGGTTGTACAATGAGCAGTTCTTC
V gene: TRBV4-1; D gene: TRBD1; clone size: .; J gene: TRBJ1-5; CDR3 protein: CASSARQGTNQPQHF; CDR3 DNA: TGCGCCAGCAGCGCTAGACAGGGTACCAATCAGCCCCAGCATTTT
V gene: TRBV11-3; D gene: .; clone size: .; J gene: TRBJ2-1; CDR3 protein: CASSFDRNAYNEQFF; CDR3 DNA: TGTGCCAGCAGCTTCGACAGGAACGCCTACAATGAGCAGTTCTTC
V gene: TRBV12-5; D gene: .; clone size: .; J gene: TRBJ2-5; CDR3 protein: CASGLGQLKTGTQYF; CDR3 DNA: TGTGCTAGTGGTTTGGGACAGCTTAAGACTGGGACCCAGTACTTC
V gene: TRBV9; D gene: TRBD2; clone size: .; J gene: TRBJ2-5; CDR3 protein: CASSPGLAGGLFGETQYF; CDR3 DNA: TGTGCCAGCAGCCCCGGACTAGCGGGAGGGCTCTTCGGGGAGACCCAGTACTTC
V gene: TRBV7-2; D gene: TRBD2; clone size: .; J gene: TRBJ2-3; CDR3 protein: CASSLSGTRGANTQYF; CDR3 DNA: TGTGCCAGCAGCCTTTCCGGGACTAGGGGGGCCAATACGCAGTATTTT
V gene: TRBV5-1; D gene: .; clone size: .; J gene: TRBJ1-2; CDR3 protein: CASSLDIITGYTF; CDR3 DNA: TGCGCCAGCAGCTTGGACATAATCACCGGCTACACCTTC
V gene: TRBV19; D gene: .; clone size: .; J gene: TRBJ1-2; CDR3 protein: CASRLQSHYGYTF; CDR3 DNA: TGTGCCAGTAGATTGCAGTCACATTATGGCTACACCTTC
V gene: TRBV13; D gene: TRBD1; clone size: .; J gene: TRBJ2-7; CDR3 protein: CASMRGQGFGEQYF; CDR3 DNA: TGTGCCAGCATGAGGGGACAGGGCTTTGGCGAGCAGTACTTC
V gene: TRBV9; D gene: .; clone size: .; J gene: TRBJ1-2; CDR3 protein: CASSVGGYGYTF; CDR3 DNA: TGTGCCAGCAGCGTAGGAGGGTATGGCTACACCTTC
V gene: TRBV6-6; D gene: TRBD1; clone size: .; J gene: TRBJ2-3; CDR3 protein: CASSHGQGADTQYF; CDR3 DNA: TGTGCCAGCAGTCACGGACAGGGCGCAGATACGCAGTATTTT
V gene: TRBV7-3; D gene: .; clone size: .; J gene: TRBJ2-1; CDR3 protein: CASSLGREGYNEQFF; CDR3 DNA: TGTGCCAGCAGCTTAGGGAGAGAGGGCTACAATGAGCAGTTCTTC
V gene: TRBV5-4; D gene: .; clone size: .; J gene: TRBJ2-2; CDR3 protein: CASSLGGSGSGELFF; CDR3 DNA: TGTGCCAGCAGCTTGGGAGGTTCGGGGTCCGGGGAGCTGTTTTTT
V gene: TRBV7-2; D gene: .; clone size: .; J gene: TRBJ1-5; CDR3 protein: CASSGQSDQPQHF; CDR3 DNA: TGTGCCAGCAGTGGACAGAGCGATCAGCCCCAGCATTTT
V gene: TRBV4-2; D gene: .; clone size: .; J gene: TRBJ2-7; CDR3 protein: CASSQDFSQGLYEQYF; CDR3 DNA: TGTGCCAGCAGCCAAGATTTCAGCCAGGGCCTCTACGAGCAGTACTTC
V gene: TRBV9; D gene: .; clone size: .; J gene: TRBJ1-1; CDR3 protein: CASSRSGGERNTEAFF; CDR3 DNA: TGTGCCAGCAGCCGTTCGGGGGGCGAAAGGAACACTGAAGCTTTCTTT
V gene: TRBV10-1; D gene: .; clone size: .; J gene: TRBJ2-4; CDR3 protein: CASSEKRASKNIQYF; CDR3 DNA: TGCGCCAGCAGTGAAAAGAGGGCGTCCAAAAACATTCAGTACTTC
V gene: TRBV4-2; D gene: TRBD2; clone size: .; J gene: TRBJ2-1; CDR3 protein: CASSPGTRDEQFF; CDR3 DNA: TGTGCCAGCAGCCCCGGGACTAGGGATGAGCAGTTCTTC
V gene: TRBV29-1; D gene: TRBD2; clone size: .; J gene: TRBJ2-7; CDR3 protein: CSVVRGTSGMLEQYF; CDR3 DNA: TGCAGCGTTGTGCGGGGGACTAGCGGGATGTTAGAGCAGTACTTC
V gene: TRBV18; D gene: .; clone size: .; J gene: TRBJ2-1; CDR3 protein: CASSPPFSGLGNEQFF; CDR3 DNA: TGTGCCAGCTCACCACCGTTTTCAGGTCTGGGCAATGAGCAGTTCTTC
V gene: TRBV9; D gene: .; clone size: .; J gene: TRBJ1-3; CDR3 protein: CASSVAGGFGNTIYF; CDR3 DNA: TGTGCCAGCAGCGTAGCTGGAGGCTTCGGAAACACCATATATTTT
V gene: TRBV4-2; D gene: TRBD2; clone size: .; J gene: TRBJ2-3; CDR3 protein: CASSQEERESTDTQYF; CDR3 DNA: TGTGCCAGCAGCCAAGAGGAGCGGGAGAGCACAGATACGCAGTATTTT
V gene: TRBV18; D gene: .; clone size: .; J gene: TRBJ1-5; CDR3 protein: CASSVEKVQPQHF; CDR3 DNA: TGTGCCAGCTCAGTCGAGAAAGTTCAGCCCCAGCATTTT
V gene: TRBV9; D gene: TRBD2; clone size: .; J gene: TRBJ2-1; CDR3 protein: CASSPRGTSHEQFF; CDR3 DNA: TGTGCCAGCAGCCCGCGAGGGACTAGCCATGAGCAGTTCTTC
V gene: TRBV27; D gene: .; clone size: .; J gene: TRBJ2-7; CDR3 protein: CASSLGQEQYF; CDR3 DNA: TGTGCCAGCAGCTTGGGGCAAGAGCAGTACTTC
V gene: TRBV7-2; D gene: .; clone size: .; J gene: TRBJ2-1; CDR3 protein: CASSLGPGLGNEQFF; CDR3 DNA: TGTGCCAGCAGCTTAGGTCCAGGGCTGGGGAATGAGCAGTTCTTC
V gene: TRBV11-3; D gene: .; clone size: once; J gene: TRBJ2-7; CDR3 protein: CASSLTGAYEQYF; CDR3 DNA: TGTGCCAGCAGCTTAACGGGAGCCTACGAGCAGTACTTC
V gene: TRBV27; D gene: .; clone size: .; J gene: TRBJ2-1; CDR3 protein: CARVVQGLNQQFF; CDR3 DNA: TGTGCCAGAGTGGTTCAGGGCTTAAACCAGCAGTTCTTC
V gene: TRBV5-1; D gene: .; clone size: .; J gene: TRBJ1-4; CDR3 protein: CASSATERAEKLFF; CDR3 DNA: TGCGCCAGCTCAGCGACAGAGAGAGCCGAAAAACTGTTTTTT
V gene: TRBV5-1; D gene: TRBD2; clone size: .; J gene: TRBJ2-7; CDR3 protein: CASSLRPGTSVTYEQYF; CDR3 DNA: TGCGCCAGCAGCTTACGGCCCGGGACTAGCGTAACCTACGAGCAGTACTTC
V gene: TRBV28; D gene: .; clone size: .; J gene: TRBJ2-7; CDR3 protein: CASSSQGSDVVHEQYF; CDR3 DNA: TGTGCCAGCAGTTCTCAGGGTAGTGATGTTGTACACGAGCAGTACTTC